This is a list of T cell receptor beta chains from one sample in a study of neurological immune-mediated disorders. TCRdb independently ran MiXCR on the 5' RACE reads; one entry per CDR3 protein. The data show 25,000 to 30,000 distinct CDR3 sequences, 3% to 3.5% seen once. The sequencing sample was made of PBMCs. These TCRs come from a woman aged 25 to 39 with multiple sclerosis. Each CDR3 is given with its conserved first and last residue. A D gene is named only where the DNA matches it firmly. Clone size is shown for a subset of rows, as once, few, many or a class of expanded clone.

clone_size | j_call | v_call | d_call | cdr3_nt | cdr3_aa
many | TRBJ2-5 | TRBV7-6 | NA | TGTGCCAGCCGGGGGCCGCTCCAAGAGACCCAGTACTTC | CASRGPLQETQYF
NA | TRBJ2-5 | TRBV5-5 | NA | TGTGCCAGCAGCTTTGAGTGGCGGAGCCAAGAGAACCAGTACTTC | CASSFEWRSQENQYF
many | TRBJ2-2 | TRBV11-2 | TRBD2 | TGTGCCAGCAGCCTCAGCGGGAGTAGAACCGGGGAGCTGTTTTTT | CASSLSGSRTGELFF
many | TRBJ1-2 | TRBV3-1 | NA | TGTGCCAGCAGCCATGAGGGATATGGCTACACCTTC | CASSHEGYGYTF
few | TRBJ2-6 | TRBV6-2/TRBV6-3 | TRBD2 | TGTGCCAGCAGGGGGGGACTAGCCGACGGGGCCAACGTCCTGACTTTC | CASRGGLADGANVLTF
many | TRBJ2-7 | TRBV20-1 | TRBD2 | TGCAGTGCAGTGCCTAGCGGGAGCTACGAGCAGTACTTC | CSAVPSGSYEQYF
many | TRBJ2-3 | TRBV2 | NA | TGTGCCAGCAGTGAAAATTACGGACTGACTAGAAGCACAGATACGCAGTATTTT | CASSENYGLTRSTDTQYF
many | TRBJ2-3 | TRBV15 | NA | TGTGCCACCAGCAGCCGGGGGAATCTCATCACAGATACGCAGTATTTT | CATSSRGNLITDTQYF
many | TRBJ2-5 | TRBV7-2 | NA | TGTGCCAGCAGCTCCTCGGAGACCCAGTACTTC | CASSSSETQYF
many | TRBJ2-3 | TRBV11-2 | NA | TGTGCCAGCAGCTTAGCCCCGGGGGCAGCAGATACGCAGTATTTT | CASSLAPGAADTQYF
many | TRBJ2-1 | TRBV24-1 | NA | TGTGCCACCAGTGATTTTTCGGCCGGTAACAATGAGCAGTTCTTC | CATSDFSAGNNEQFF
NA | TRBJ2-3 | TRBV6-2/TRBV6-3 | NA | TGTGCCAGCAGTTACTTGGGAAGACAGACAGATACGCAGTATTTT | CASSYLGRQTDTQYF
medium-sized | TRBJ1-3 | TRBV5-1 | NA | TGCGCCAGCAGCTTGACTGCAGGGACTGCTGGAAACACCATATATTTT | CASSLTAGTAGNTIYF
many | TRBJ1-2 | TRBV15 | NA | TGTGCCACCAGCAGAGTTAGGAGGGGCTATGGCTACACCTTC | CATSRVRRGYGYTF
many | TRBJ2-3 | TRBV6-5 | TRBD1 | TGTGCCAGCAGTGACCAGGGGGCCACAGATACGCAGTATTTT | CASSDQGATDTQYF
many | TRBJ1-6 | TRBV4-3 | TRBD1 | TGCGCCAGCAGCCAAGATGGTAGGACAGGGAGTAATTCACCCCTCCACTTT | CASSQDGRTGSNSPLHF
many | TRBJ2-3 | TRBV12-3/TRBV12-4 | NA | TGTGCCAGCAGTTTAGGGGGACTGGGCACAGATACGCAGTATTTT | CASSLGGLGTDTQYF
many | TRBJ1-5 | TRBV12-3/TRBV12-4 | NA | TGTGCCAGCAGTTTTTGGGAGGATCAGCCCCAGCATTTT | CASSFWEDQPQHF
medium-sized | TRBJ2-2 | TRBV3-1 | NA | TGTGCCAGCAGCCAAGTTGCAGGGTCCGGGGAGCTGTTTTTT | CASSQVAGSGELFF
many | TRBJ1-2 | TRBV3-1 | NA | TGTGCCAGCAGCCAAAACTATGGCTACACCTTC | CASSQNYGYTF
many | TRBJ2-3 | TRBV20-1 | TRBD2 | TGCAGTGCTAGGGCTACTAGCGGGGGGGGTCTAGGACAGCCAACGCAGTATTTT | CSARATSGGGLGQPTQYF